The 15 T cell receptor beta chains reported below all come from one sample, sequenced in a study of T cells in Graves' hyperthyroidism and ophthalmopathy. RNA transcripts yielded amplified TCR beta CDR3 regions. TCR CDR3 regions were first amplified by RT-PCR with HTBI primers. TCRdb called the multiplex PCR reads again in MiXCR, with one record for every CDR3 protein. Of around 690,000 distinct CDR3 sequences in the sample, less than 25% were seen once. The sequenced sample consisted of blood. These receptors were obtained from a man younger than 40 with Graves' ophthalmopathy.

V usage is TRBV6-1 and J usage is TRBJ2-3; 8 nucleotides agree with TRBD1. Germline assignment: CDR1 MNHNS and CDR2 SASEGT. The CDR3 loop spans 15 amino acids. The V and J ends lost 7 bases and 2 bases, in that order; junction bases with no gene match: 8. The CDR3 reads CASKNGQGDTDTQYF. CDR3 coding DNA: TGTGCCAGCAAGAACGGACAGGGTGACACAGATACGCAGTATTTT.

The chain couples TRBV9 to TRBJ2-1, with 8 bases fitting TRBD2. V shed 0 bases and J 7 bases; nucleotides not matched to a gene: 6. CDR1 and CDR2 from the germline V gene are SGDLS and YYNGEE. The length of the CDR3 is 15 residues. In nucleotides, the CDR3 is TGTGCCAGCAGCGTAGAGGCGGGAGGTGGGAATGAGCAGTTCTTC. It specifies CASSVEAGGGNEQFF.

J is TRBJ2-5 and V is TRBV28; 9 bases match TRBD2. The CDR3 runs 14 residues. Trimming at V came to 4 bases and at J to 2 bases, leaving 2 bases not matched to a gene. Germline CDR1 MDHEN, CDR2 SYDVKM. The CDR3 sequence: CASSWLAGQETQYF. The CDR3 bases are TGTGCCAGCAGTTGGCTAGCGGGGCAAGAGACCCAGTACTTC.

The genes are TRBV5-1 and TRBJ1-2, with a tentative D call TRBD1 (6 bases). The CDR3 has 17 residues. In germline, CDR1 is SGHRS, CDR2 YFSETQ. The V end lost 0 bases, the J end lost 0 bases, and 15 bases lay between the germline ends. CDR3 nucleotides: TGCGCCAGCAGCTTGGGTGGTTACAGGGTAGCTAACTATGGCTACACCTTC. Translated: CASSLGGYRVANYGYTF.

The chain couples TRBV6-1 to TRBJ2-1; D is perhaps TRBD1 or TRBD2 (5 bases each). From germline, CDR1 is MNHNS and CDR2 SASEGT. The length of the CDR3 is 16 residues. V was cut by 7 bases and J by 2 bases, with 18 bases left in between. The CDR3, as DNA: TGTGCCAGCACCGAGTTCCGGGACGTTACCTACAATGAGCAGTTCTTC. Its protein is CASTEFRDVTYNEQFF.

This clonotype was seen ten or more times. For the CDR3, the DNA is TGTGCCAGCAGCTTAAGGGCAGCGGGAGGCTGGGAGACCCAGTACTTC. This encodes CASSLRAAGGWETQYF. This chain links TRBV11-2 with TRBJ2-5, with TRBD2 matching over 9 bases. The CDR3 totals 16 residues. The V and J ends lost 2 bases and 5 bases, in that order; junction bases with no gene match: 9. The V gene's germline CDR1 is SGHAT and CDR2 FQNNGV.

This clonotype was counted ten times or more. V and J are TRBV24-1 and TRBJ2-2; unclear D gene. Trimming left V 2 bases short and J 6 bases short, with 12 bases between. Germline CDR1 KGHDR, CDR2 SFDVKD. The CDR3 is made up of 15 amino acids. The CDR3 loop is CATSDSGPAAGELFF. The DNA of the CDR3 is TGTGCCACCAGTGATTCGGGTCCTGCAGCCGGGGAGCTGTTTTTT.

V gene TRBV7-8 combines with J gene TRBJ2-7; D not resolved. V was trimmed by 5 bases and J by 2 bases, leaving 13 bases between them. This CDR3 comprises 14 residues. In germline, CDR1 is SGHVS, CDR2 FQNEAQ. In DNA, the CDR3 is TGTGCCAGCAGCCCTACCCCCGGCGCCTACGAGCAGTACTTC. Translated: CASSPTPGAYEQYF.

This clonotype was seen repeatedly, ten times or more. J is TRBJ2-7 and V is TRBV20-1, with 7 bases lining up with TRBD2. The junction had 5 bases not matched to a gene; V was cut back by 0 bases and J by 0 bases. The CDR3 has 15 amino acids. Germline CDR1 is DFQATT and CDR2 is SNEGSKA (reference sequence). The CDR3 region has the DNA TGCAGTGCTAGAGATCGGGACTATAGCTCCTACGAGCAGTACTTC. This gives the protein CSARDRDYSSYEQYF.

This clonotype was found a few times. CDR3 in amino acids: CASSEEQYSNQPQHF. In DNA form, the CDR3 reads TGTGCCAGCAGTGAGGAGCAGTATAGCAATCAGCCCCAGCATTTT. This chain connects TRBV2 to TRBJ1-5; no firm D call. Germline lookup yields CDR1 SNHLY and CDR2 FYNNEI. This CDR3 comprises 15 residues. V shed 3 bases and J shed 0 bases, with 9 bases lying between them. Drawing the rest from reference TRBV2 and TRBJ1-5, the complete variable domain is EPEVTQTPSHQVTQMGQEVILRCVPISNHLYFYWYRQILGQKVEFLVSFYNNEISEKSEIFDDQFSVERPDGSNFTLKIRSTKLEDSAMYFCASSEEQYSNQPQHFGDGTRLSIL.

V and J are TRBV5-1 and TRBJ2-1; TRBD1 might be the D (5 bases). The length of the CDR3 is 14 residues. CDR1 and CDR2 (germline): SGHRS, YFSETQ. V was trimmed by 5 bases and J by 5 bases, leaving 14 bases between them. The CDR3 region is CASRQASQDNEQFF. CDR3 sequence (DNA): TGCGCCAGCAGACAGGCAAGCCAGGACAATGAGCAGTTCTTC.

The chain employs TRBV29-1 and TRBJ2-3, with 7 bases that match TRBD2. The CDR3 runs to 12 residues. Germline CDR1 is SQVTM and CDR2 is ANQGSEA. Trimming at V came to 5 bases and at J to 5 bases, leaving 4 bases not matched to a gene. The DNA of the CDR3 is TGCAGCGTTCAGCCGGGAGGAGATACGCAGTATTTT. This sequence encodes CSVQPGGDTQYF.

The gene calls are TRBV10-3 and TRBJ2-1; weak D call: TRBD1 (6 bases). Germline V gene sequence: CDR1 ENHRY, CDR2 SYGVKD. V was cut by 6 bases and J by 3 bases, with 9 bases left in between. The CDR3 runs 13 residues. The CDR3 loop reads CAIRGASYNEQFF. The CDR3 nucleotides read TGTGCCATCAGGGGGGCAAGCTACAATGAGCAGTTCTTC.

This clonotype occurred many times. The chain joins TRBV7-6 to TRBJ1-1; D not resolved. Trimming took off 1 base at V and 4 bases at J, with 7 bases between the two ends. CDR3 length: 13 amino acids. Germline V lookup: CDR1 SGHVS, CDR2 FNYEAQ. The CDR3 bases are TGTGCCAGCAGCTTAGGGGTGACCACTGAAGCTTTCTTT. It encodes CASSLGVTTEAFF.

This clonotype was recorded many times. The chain links TRBV3-1 to TRBJ2-1, with unresolved D. The CDR3 extends over 11 amino acids. Deletions cut 1 base from V and 8 bases from J, with 3 bases between. Per germline, CDR1 LGHDT and CDR2 YNNKEL (reference sequence). CDR3 in amino acids: CASSQVDEQFF. CDR3 DNA: TGTGCCAGCAGCCAAGTGGATGAGCAGTTCTTC.